This T cell receptor beta chain was documented in a study of immune evolution from preneoplasia to lung adenocarcinoma. The CDR3 is made up of 15 amino acids. Germline CDR1 reads SGHNT; CDR2 reads YYREEE (reference sequence). V shed 4 bases and J 4 bases; nucleotides not matched to a gene: 4. Two lung cancer pathologists independently confirmed each histologic diagnosis. This clone came up once. Repertoires were generated with immunoSEQ multiplex PCR, while TCRdb's copy carries only in-frame clones and drops some. Altogether about 2,000 clones are present, over 75% being singletons, with the ten largest covering around 20%.

The receptor's source is a person aged 55 to 79 with lung adenocarcinoma. Sequencing was done on a sample of FFPE adjacent normal lung tissue. V and J are TRBV5-4 and TRBJ2-7, with 14 bases aligning to TRBD2. CDR3 residues: CASSLGLAGGYEQYF. CDR3 bases: TGTGCCAGCAGCCTCGGACTAGCGGGAGGTTACGAGCAGTACTTC.